The T cell receptor beta chain under discussion was sequenced for a study of T cell changes during pregnancy in multiple sclerosis. TCRdb's table, derived via immunoSEQ multiplex PCR, lists solely in-frame clones and lacks some. Of more than 11,000 clones listed, more than 85% were seen once; the top ten hold about 2.8%. CDR1 is SGHDT and CDR2 is YYEEEE in the germline V gene. This CDR3 has 15 residues. V dropped 5 bases and J dropped 7; count of bases not matched to a gene: 13. The chain has TRBV5-6 and TRBJ1-2, with 8 bases aligning to TRBD1. The receptor was isolated from a female donor in good health, enrolled as a control in a pregnancy study. The sequencing used peripheral blood, collected in the second trimester of pregnancy. As DNA, the CDR3 is TGTGCCAGCAGTCTATGGACAGGGTCGCGGTTTGGCTACACCTTC. This gives the protein CASSLWTGSRFGYTF.